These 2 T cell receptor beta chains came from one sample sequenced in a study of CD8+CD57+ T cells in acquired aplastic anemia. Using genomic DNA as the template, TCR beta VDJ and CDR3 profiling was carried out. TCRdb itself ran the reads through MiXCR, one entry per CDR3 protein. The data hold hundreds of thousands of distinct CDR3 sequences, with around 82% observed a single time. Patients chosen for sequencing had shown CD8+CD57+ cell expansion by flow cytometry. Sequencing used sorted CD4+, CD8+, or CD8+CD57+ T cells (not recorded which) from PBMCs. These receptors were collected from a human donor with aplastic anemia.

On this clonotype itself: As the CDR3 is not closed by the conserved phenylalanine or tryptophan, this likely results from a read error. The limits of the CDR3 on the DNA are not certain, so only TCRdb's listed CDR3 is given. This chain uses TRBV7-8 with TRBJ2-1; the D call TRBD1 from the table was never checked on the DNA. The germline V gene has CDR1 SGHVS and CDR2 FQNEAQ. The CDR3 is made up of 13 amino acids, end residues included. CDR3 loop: CASSDGGSHEKLY.

The CDR3 here is CASSFQTSGGGEEFF. Here the CDR3 DNA reads TGTGCCAGCAGCTTTCAAACAAGCGGGGGGGGCGAGGAGTTTTTT. This sequence joins TRBV7-9 and TRBJ2-2; 10 nucleotides align to TRBD2. The length of the CDR3 is 15 residues. The germline CDR1 and CDR2 sequences are SEHNR and FQNEAQ (reference sequence). With 3 bases clipped from V and 16 bases from J, the junction kept 14 bases outside the gene matches.